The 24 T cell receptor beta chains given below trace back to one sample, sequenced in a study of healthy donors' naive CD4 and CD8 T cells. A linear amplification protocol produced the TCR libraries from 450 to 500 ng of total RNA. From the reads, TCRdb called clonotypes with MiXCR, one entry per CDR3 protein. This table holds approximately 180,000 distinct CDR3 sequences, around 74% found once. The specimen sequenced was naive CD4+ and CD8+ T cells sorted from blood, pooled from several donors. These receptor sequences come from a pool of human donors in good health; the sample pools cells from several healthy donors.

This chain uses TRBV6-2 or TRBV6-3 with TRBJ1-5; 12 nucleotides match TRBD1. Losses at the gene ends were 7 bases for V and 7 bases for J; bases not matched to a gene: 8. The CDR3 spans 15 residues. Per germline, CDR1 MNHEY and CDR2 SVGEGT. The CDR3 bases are TGTGCCAGCACAGTCGGGACAGGGGGCGGACAGCCCCAGCATTTT. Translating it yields CASTVGTGGGQPQHF.

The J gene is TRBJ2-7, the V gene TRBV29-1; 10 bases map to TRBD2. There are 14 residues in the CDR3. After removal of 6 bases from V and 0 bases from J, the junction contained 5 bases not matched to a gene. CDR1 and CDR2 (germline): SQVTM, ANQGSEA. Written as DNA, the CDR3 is TGCAGCGTACTAAGGACTAGCGGCTCCTACGAGCAGTACTTC. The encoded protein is CSVLRTSGSYEQYF.

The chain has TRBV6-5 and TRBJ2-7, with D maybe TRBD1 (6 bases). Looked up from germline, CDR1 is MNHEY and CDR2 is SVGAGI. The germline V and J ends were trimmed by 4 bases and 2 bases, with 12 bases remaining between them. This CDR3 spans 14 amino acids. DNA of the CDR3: TGTGCCAGCAGTTCGGACAGTCCCCCCTACGAGCAGTACTTC. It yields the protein CASSSDSPPYEQYF.

The chain's CDR3 is CSVEGGGRLRGYTF. CDR3 DNA sequence: TGCAGCGTTGAGGGGGGAGGCCGCTTGCGAGGCTACACCTTC. The rearrangement joins TRBV29-1 to TRBJ1-2, with D possibly TRBD1 on 5 matching bases. The V end was cut by 3 bases, the J end by 8 bases, with 19 bases between. Germline lookup yields CDR1 SQVTM and CDR2 ANQGSEA. The CDR3 covers 14 residues.

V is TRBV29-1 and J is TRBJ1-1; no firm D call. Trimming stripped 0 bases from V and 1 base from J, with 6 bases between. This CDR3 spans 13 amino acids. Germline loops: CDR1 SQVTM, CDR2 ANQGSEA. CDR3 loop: CSVEDSENTEAFF. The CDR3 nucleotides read TGCAGCGTTGAAGATTCGGAGAACACTGAAGCTTTCTTT.

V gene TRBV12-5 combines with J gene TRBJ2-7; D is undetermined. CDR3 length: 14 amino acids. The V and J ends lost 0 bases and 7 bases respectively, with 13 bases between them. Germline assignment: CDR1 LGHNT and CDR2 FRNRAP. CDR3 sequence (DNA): TGTGCTAGTGGTTTGGTACCCCTCCAGCGAGAGCAGTACTTC. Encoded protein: CASGLVPLQREQYF.

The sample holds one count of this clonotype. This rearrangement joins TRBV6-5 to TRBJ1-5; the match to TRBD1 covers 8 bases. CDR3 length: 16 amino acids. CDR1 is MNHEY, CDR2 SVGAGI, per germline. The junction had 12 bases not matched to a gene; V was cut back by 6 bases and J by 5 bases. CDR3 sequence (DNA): TGTGCCAGCAGCACCCCACGGACAGGGCTGGATCAGCCCCAGCATTTT. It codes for CASSTPRTGLDQPQHF.

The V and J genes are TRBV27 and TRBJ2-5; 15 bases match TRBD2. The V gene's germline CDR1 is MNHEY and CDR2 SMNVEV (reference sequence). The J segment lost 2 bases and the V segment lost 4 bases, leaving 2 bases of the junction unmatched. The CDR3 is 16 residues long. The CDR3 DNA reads TGTGCCAGCAGTTCTGGACTAGCGGGAGGGCAAGAGACCCAGTACTTC. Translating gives CASSSGLAGGQETQYF.

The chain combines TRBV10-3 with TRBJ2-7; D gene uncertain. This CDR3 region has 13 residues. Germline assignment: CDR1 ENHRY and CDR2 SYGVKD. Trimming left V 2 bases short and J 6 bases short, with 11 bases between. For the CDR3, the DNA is TGTGCCATCAGTGAGCTAGGCCTGGGCGAGCAGTACGTC. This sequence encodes CAISELGLGEQYV.

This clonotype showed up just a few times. This CDR3 reads CAISTALNTEAFF. The DNA of the CDR3 is TGTGCCATCAGTACGGCCCTGAACACTGAAGCTTTCTTT. The rearrangement links TRBV19 to TRBJ1-1; D is undetermined. The germline CDR1 and CDR2 sequences are LNHDA and SQIVND (reference sequence). Trimming shortened V by 10 bases and J by 0 bases, and 12 bases separated the two germline ends. This CDR3 is built from 13 residues.

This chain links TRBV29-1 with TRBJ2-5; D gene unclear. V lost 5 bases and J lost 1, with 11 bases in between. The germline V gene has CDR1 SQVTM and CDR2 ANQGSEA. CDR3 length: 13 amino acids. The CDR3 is CSVYTRLQETQYF. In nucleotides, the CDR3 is TGCAGCGTTTACACAAGGCTCCAAGAGACCCAGTACTTC.

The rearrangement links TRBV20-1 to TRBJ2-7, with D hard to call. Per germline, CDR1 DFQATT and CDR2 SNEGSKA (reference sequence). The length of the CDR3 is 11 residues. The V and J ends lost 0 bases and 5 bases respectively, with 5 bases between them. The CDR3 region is CSARDRHEQYF. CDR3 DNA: TGCAGTGCTAGAGATCGACACGAGCAGTACTTC.

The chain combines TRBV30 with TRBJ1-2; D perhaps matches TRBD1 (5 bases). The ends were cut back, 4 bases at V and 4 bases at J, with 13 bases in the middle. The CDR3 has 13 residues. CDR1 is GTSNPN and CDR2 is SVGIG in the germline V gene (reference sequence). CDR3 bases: TGTGCCTGGATTGAGGGGAACGCCTATGGCTACACCTTC. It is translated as CAWIEGNAYGYTF.

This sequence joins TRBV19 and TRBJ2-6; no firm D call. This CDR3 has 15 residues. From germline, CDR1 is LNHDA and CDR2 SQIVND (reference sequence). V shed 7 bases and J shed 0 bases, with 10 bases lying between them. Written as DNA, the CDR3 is TGTGCCAGTATCCATCGGTTCTCTGGGGCCAACGTCCTGACTTTC. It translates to CASIHRFSGANVLTF. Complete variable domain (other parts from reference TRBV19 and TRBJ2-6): DGGITQSPKYLFRKEGQNVTLSCEQNLNHDAMYWYRQDPGQGLRLIYYSQIVNDFQKGDIAEGYSVSREKKESFPLTVTSAQKNPTAFYLCASIHRFSGANVLTFGAGSRLTVL.

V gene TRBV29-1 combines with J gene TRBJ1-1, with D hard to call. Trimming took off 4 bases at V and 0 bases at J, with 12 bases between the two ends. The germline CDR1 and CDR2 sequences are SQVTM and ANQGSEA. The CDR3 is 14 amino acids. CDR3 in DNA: TGCAGCGTTGCTGGGTCGTCCATGAACACTGAAGCTTTCTTT. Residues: CSVAGSSMNTEAFF.

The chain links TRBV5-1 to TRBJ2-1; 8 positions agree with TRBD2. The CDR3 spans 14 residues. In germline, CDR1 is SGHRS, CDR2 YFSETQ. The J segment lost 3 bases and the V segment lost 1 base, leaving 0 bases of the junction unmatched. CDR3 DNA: TGCGCCAGCAGCTTGCGGGGGGGCTACAATGAGCAGTTCTTC. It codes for CASSLRGGYNEQFF.

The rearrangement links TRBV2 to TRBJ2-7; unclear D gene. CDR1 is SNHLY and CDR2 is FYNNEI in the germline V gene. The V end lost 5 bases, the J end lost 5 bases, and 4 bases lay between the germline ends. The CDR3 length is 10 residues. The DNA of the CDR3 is TGTGCCAGCAGTTATAACGAGCAGTACTTC. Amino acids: CASSYNEQYF.

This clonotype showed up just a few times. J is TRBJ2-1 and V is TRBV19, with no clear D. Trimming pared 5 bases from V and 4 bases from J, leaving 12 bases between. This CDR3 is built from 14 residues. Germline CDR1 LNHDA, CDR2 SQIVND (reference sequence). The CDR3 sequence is CASSSGGAYNEQFF. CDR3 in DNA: TGTGCCAGTAGTTCTGGCGGAGCTTACAATGAGCAGTTCTTC.

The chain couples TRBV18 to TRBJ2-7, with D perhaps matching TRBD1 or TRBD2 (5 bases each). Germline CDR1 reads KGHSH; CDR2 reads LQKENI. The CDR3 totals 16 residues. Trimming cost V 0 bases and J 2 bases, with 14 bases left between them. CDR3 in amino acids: CASSPPAGADAYEQYF. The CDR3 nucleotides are TGTGCCAGCTCACCACCTGCCGGGGCGGATGCCTACGAGCAGTACTTC.

CDR3 loop: CSVEDLGEEDEQFF. The DNA for the CDR3 is TGCAGCGTTGAAGATCTTGGGGAGGAGGATGAGCAGTTCTTC. V is TRBV29-1 and J is TRBJ2-1; D is perhaps TRBD2 (6 bases). The length of the CDR3 is 14 residues. The germline V and J ends were trimmed by 0 bases and 8 bases, with 14 bases remaining between them. Germline loops: CDR1 SQVTM, CDR2 ANQGSEA.

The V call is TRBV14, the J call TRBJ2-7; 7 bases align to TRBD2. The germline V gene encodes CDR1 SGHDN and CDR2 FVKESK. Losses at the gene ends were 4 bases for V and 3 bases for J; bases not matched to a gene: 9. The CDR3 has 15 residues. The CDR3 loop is CASSPRSGRVYEQYF. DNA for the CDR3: TGTGCCAGCAGCCCGCGAAGTGGGAGGGTCTACGAGCAGTACTTC.

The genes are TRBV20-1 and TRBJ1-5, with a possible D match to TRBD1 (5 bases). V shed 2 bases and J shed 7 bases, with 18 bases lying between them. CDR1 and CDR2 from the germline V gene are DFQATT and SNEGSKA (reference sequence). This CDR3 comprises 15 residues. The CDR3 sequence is CSARRGQGQKQPQHF. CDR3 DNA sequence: TGCAGTGCTAGAAGGGGCCAGGGCCAAAAGCAGCCCCAGCATTTT.

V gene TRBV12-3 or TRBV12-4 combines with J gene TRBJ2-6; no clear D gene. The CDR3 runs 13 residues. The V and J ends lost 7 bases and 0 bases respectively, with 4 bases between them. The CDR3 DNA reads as TGTGCCAGCACCCACTCTGGGGCCAACGTCCTGACTTTC. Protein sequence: CASTHSGANVLTF.

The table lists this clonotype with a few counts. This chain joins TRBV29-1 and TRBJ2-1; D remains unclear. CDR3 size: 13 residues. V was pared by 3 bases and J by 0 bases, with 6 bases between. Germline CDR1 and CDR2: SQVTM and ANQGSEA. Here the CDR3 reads CSVDQASYNEQFF. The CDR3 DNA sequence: TGCAGCGTTGATCAGGCCTCCTACAATGAGCAGTTCTTC.